The T cell receptor (beta chain) under discussion was sequenced for a study of T-cell memory formation after mild COVID-19. TCRdb analysed the 5' RACE reads with MiXCR anew, one entry per CDR3 protein. The sample records about 360,000 distinct CDR3 sequences, 10% to 15% being singletons. Study-wide findings and caveats: In pre-infection memory, a portion of responding clones appeared, which suggested that cross-reactive memory joined. Clones from the second wave (peaking day 37) had unconfirmed SARS-CoV-2 specificity.

In the case of this clonotype: The antigen remains unidentified.

Sequenced sample: PBMCs or a T cell subset sorted from them (not recorded which). This TCR was recovered from a man between 18 and 35 years old who had mild COVID-19 (a few samples of this study predate the infection). Cell type and time point are not known.

The CDR3 nucleotides read TGTGCCAGCGATATCGGGACAGCCTCCTACAATGAGCAGTTCTTC. The encoded protein is CASDIGTASYNEQFF. The chain employs TRBV7-9 and TRBJ2-1; 7 bases align to TRBD1. V was clipped by 8 bases and J by 0 bases; unmatched bases: 7. CDR3 size: 15 residues. CDR1 and CDR2 (germline): SEHNR, FQNEAQ (reference sequence).